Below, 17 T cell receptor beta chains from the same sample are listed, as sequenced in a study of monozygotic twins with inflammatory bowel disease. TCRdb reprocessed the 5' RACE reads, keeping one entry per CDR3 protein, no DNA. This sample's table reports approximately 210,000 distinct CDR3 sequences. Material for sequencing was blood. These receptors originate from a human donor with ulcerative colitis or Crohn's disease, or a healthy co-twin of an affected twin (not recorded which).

This CDR3 is CSVRTGGETQYF. The rearrangement uses TRBV29-1 and TRBJ2-5; the D gene TCRdb calls, TRBD1, cannot be checked with no DNA. The germline V gene encodes CDR1 SQVTM and CDR2 ANQGSEA. The CDR3 runs to 12 residues.

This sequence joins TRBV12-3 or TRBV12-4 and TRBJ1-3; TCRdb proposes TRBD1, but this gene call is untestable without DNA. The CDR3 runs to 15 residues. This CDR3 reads CASSLQGRGGNTIYF.

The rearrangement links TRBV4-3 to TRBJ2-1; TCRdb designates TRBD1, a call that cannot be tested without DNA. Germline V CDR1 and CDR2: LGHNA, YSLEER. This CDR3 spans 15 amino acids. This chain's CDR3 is CASSQDRENPLGTFF.

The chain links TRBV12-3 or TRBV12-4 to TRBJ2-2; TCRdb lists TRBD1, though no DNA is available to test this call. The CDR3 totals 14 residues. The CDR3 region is CASVKQGPRGELFF.

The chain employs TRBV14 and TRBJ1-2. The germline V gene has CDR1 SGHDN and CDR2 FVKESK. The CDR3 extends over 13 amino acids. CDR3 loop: CASSPRLYVGYTF. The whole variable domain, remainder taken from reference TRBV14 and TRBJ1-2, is EAGVTQFPSHSVIEKGQTVTLRCDPISGHDNLYWYRRVMGKEIKFLLHFVKESKQDESGMPNNRFLAERTGGTYSTLKVQPAELEDSGVYFCASSPRLYVGYTFGSGTRLTVV.

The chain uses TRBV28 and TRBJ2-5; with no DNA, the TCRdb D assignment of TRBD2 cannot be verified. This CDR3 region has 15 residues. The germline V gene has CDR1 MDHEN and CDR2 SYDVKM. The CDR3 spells CASMSLGLAGETQYF.

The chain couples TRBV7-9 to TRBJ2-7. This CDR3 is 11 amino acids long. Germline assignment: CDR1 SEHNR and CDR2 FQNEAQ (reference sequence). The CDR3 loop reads CASSPLGEQYF.

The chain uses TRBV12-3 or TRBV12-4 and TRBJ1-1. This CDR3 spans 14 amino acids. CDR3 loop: CASSPDTLNTEAFF.

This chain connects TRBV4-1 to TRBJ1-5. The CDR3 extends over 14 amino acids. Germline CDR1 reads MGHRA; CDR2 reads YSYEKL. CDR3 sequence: CASSQGPVNQPQHF.

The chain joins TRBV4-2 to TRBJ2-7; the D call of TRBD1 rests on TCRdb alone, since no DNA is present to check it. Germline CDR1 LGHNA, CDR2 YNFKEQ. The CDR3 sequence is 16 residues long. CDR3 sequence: CASSQETGESSYEQYF.

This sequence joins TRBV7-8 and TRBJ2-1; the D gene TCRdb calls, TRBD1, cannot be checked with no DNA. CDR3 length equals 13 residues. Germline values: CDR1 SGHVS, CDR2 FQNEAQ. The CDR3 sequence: CASSLFPFGEQFF.

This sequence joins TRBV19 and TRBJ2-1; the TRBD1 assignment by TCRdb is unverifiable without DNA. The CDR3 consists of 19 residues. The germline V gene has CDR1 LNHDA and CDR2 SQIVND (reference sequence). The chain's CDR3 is CASSIGGFGYLTLDNEQFF.

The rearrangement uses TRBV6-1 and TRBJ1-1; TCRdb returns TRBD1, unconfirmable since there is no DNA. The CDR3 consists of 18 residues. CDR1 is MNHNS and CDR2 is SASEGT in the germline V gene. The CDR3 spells CASKGAGTGGSKYTEAFF.

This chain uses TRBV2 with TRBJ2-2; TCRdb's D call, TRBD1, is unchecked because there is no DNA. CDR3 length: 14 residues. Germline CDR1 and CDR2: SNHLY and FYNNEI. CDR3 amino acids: CASTWGQNTGELFF.

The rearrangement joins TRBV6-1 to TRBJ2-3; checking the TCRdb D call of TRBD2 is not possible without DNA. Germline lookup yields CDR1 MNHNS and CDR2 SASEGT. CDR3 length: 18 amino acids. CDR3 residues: CASVFLGSSSGPTDTQYF.

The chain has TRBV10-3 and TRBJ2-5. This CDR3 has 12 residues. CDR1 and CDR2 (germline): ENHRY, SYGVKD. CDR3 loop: CAISEGGETQYF.

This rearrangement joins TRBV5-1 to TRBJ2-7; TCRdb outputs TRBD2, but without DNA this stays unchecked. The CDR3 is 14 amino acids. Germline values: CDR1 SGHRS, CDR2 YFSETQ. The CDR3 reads CASSLTSGSYEQYF.